The 32 T cell receptor beta chains in this list originate from one sample, sequenced in a study of T cell responses to AZD1222 COVID-19 vaccine. Sequencing used immunoSEQ multiplex PCR; TCRdb keeps in-frame clones, though not all of them. The sample shows 150,000 to 200,000 clones, just over 90% of them seen only once. The input for sequencing was peripheral blood, taken 28 days after the second AZD1222 dose. These receptors were taken from an adult who received the AZD1222 COVID-19 vaccine.

CDR3 loop: CASKVGDRDTEAFF. DNA of the CDR3: TGTGCCAGCAAAGTCGGGGACAGGGACACTGAAGCTTTCTTT. This sequence joins TRBV28 and TRBJ1-1, with 9 bases fitting TRBD1. The length of the CDR3 is 14 residues. Germline loops: CDR1 MDHEN, CDR2 SYDVKM. V lost 7 bases to trimming and J lost 3 bases; unmatched junction nucleotides: 6.

Written as DNA, the CDR3 is TGTGCCAGCAGCTTATTCCCCAGGGGTGCGGGCGAGCAGTACTTC. Its protein is CASSLFPRGAGEQYF. The V and J genes are TRBV7-6 and TRBJ2-7, with D perhaps matching TRBD1 (6 bases). This CDR3 region has 15 residues. Germline V gene lookup returns CDR1 SGHVS and CDR2 FNYEAQ. Trimming left V 2 bases short and J 6 bases short, with 17 bases between.

This clone was counted between two and nine times. The rearrangement links TRBV7-9 to TRBJ1-1; 7 bases fit TRBD1. The CDR3 has 14 amino acids. The germline gives CDR1 SEHNR, CDR2 FQNEAQ (reference sequence). The V gene end was trimmed by 5 bases and the J gene end by 1 base; junction bases not matched to a gene: 4. The CDR3 spells CASSPGGPNTEAFF. The CDR3 region has the DNA TGTGCCAGCAGCCCAGGGGGGCCGAACACTGAAGCTTTCTTT.

As DNA, the CDR3 is TGTGCCAGCAGCGCTGACTACGGTGGGAACAATGAGCAGTTCTTC. Protein: CASSADYGGNNEQFF. The rearrangement links TRBV9 to TRBJ2-1, with a weak D call TRBD2 (5 bases). The length of the CDR3 is 15 residues. Per the germline V gene, CDR1 is SGDLS and CDR2 is YYNGEE. V was cut by 3 bases and J by 5 bases, with 15 bases left in between.

This clone was recorded only once. The gene calls are TRBV5-1 and TRBJ1-2; D is possibly TRBD1 (6 bases). V was cut by 1 base and J by 6 bases, with 16 bases left in between. The V gene's germline CDR1 is SGHRS and CDR2 YFSETQ. This CDR3 contains 15 residues. The CDR3 is CASSLLAGGADGYTF. DNA for the CDR3: TGCGCCAGCAGCTTGCTTGCGGGGGGCGCGGATGGCTACACCTTC.

The gene calls are TRBV27 and TRBJ1-5; TRBD1 agrees at 7 bases. Per the germline V gene, CDR1 is MNHEY and CDR2 is SMNVEV (reference sequence). CDR3 length equals 16 residues. V trimming: 4 bases; J trimming: 4 bases; junction bases outside the gene matches: 10. In nucleotides, the CDR3 is TGTGCCAGCAGTTCCCGCGACAGGGCGGGAAATCAGCCCCAGCATTTT. Translated: CASSSRDRAGNQPQHF.

V is TRBV7-2 and J is TRBJ1-2; D is unresolved. This CDR3 comprises 14 residues. The germline CDR1 and CDR2 sequences are SGHTA and FQGNSA. V was cut by 1 base and J by 8 bases, with 14 bases left in between. The CDR3 protein is CASSLVAGDGGYTF. CDR3 nucleotides: TGTGCCAGCAGCTTAGTAGCCGGGGATGGGGGCTACACCTTC.

The V gene is TRBV5-6, the J gene TRBJ2-2; D ambiguous. This CDR3 has 14 residues. Trimming took off 4 bases at V and 4 bases at J, with 11 bases between the two ends. CDR1 is SGHDT and CDR2 is YYEEEE in the germline V gene. DNA for the CDR3: TGTGCCAGCAGCCTAGGAGAAAGCACCGGGGAGCTGTTTTTT. Translation: CASSLGESTGELFF.

The chain carries TRBV10-2 and TRBJ2-2; TRBD1 matches 10 bases. Per germline, CDR1 WSHSY and CDR2 SAAADI. The V gene end was trimmed by 8 bases and the J gene end by 6 bases; junction bases not matched to a gene: 12. The CDR3 length is 16 residues. Here the CDR3 reads CASRKKTGGASGELFF. CDR3 nucleotide sequence: TGCGCCAGCCGCAAAAAGACAGGGGGCGCTTCCGGGGAGCTGTTTTTT.

This sequence joins TRBV6-5 and TRBJ2-2; D possibly uses TRBD1 or TRBD2 (5 bases each). Between the trimmed V and J ends, which lost 7 bases and 4 bases, there was a span of 13 bases. The CDR3 has 14 amino acids. In germline, CDR1 is MNHEY, CDR2 SVGAGI. This CDR3 is CASIGRESTGELFF. The DNA for the CDR3 is TGTGCCAGCATCGGCAGGGAGAGCACCGGGGAGCTGTTTTTT.

The chain combines TRBV5-4 with TRBJ2-7; D ambiguous. The CDR3 covers 16 residues. Trimming cost V 4 bases and J 0 bases, with 17 bases left between them. In germline, CDR1 is SGHNT, CDR2 YYREEE (reference sequence). Here the CDR3 DNA reads TGTGCCAGCAGCACCCAACATAAAACCAACTCCTACGAGCAGTACTTC. It is translated as CASSTQHKTNSYEQYF.

The genes are TRBV6-5 and TRBJ2-7; D not resolved. The CDR3 is made up of 13 amino acids. V was trimmed by 6 bases and J by 4 bases, leaving 13 bases between them. Germline V gene data show CDR1 as MNHEY and CDR2 as SVGAGI. CDR3 in amino acids: CASRTAGVYEQYF. The CDR3 DNA sequence: TGTGCCAGCAGAACGGCAGGAGTTTACGAGCAGTACTTC.

The chain employs TRBV27 and TRBJ1-2, with 8 bases matching TRBD1. The CDR3 runs 13 residues. Germline CDR1 is MNHEY and CDR2 is SMNVEV (reference sequence). The junction had 0 bases not matched to a gene; V was cut back by 3 bases and J by 3 bases. The chain's CDR3 is CASSLTGDYGYTF. CDR3 nucleotide sequence: TGTGCCAGCAGTTTGACAGGGGACTATGGCTACACCTTC.

This chain joins TRBV7-8 and TRBJ2-3, with a tentative D call TRBD2 (6 bases). Trimming pared 6 bases from V and 0 bases from J, leaving 13 bases between. In germline, CDR1 is SGHVS, CDR2 FQNEAQ. This CDR3 is built from 15 residues. CDR3 loop: CASSPKRVSTDTQYF. As DNA, the CDR3 is TGTGCCAGCAGTCCAAAGCGGGTTAGCACAGATACGCAGTATTTT.

The genes are TRBV19 and TRBJ2-7; maybe TRBD2 (5 bases). The V end lost 5 bases, the J end lost 5 bases, and 22 bases lay between the germline ends. This CDR3 has 16 amino acids. Germline assignment: CDR1 LNHDA and CDR2 SQIVND (reference sequence). The CDR3 spells CASSPGLASRAHEQYF. The DNA for the CDR3 is TGTGCCAGTAGTCCCGGACTGGCCTCCCGGGCCCACGAGCAGTACTTC. The variable domain in full, completed from reference TRBV19 and TRBJ2-7, reads DGGITQSPKYLFRKEGQNVTLSCEQNLNHDAMYWYRQDPGQGLRLIYYSQIVNDFQKGDIAEGYSVSREKKESFPLTVTSAQKNPTAFYLCASSPGLASRAHEQYFGPGTRLTVT.

This chain joins TRBV5-6 and TRBJ2-1; 7 nucleotides match TRBD1. The CDR3 length is 15 residues. V shed 2 bases, J shed 2 bases, and the junction held 4 bases outside the gene matches. Germline V CDR1 and CDR2: SGHDT, YYEEEE. The CDR3 sequence is CASSLGQVTYNEQFF. The CDR3 nucleotides are TGTGCCAGCAGCTTAGGACAGGTTACCTACAATGAGCAGTTCTTC.

The DNA for the CDR3 is TGTGCCAGCAGCGGGGCCGGAAACACCATATATTTT. It is translated as CASSGAGNTIYF. V gene TRBV5-4 combines with J gene TRBJ1-3; tentatively, D is TRBD1 (5 bases). The CDR3 contains 12 residues. Germline assignment: CDR1 SGHNT and CDR2 YYREEE (reference sequence). Trimming removed 4 bases from V and 4 bases from J, with 6 bases in between.

This clone appeared a few times. The chain couples TRBV3-1 (or the pseudogene TRBV3-2) to TRBJ1-3; D perhaps matches TRBD1 (5 bases). V was shortened by 4 bases and J by 12 bases, with 16 bases between the two germline ends. Germline V CDR1 and CDR2: LGHDT, YNNKEL (reference sequence). This CDR3 is 13 amino acids long. In nucleotides, the CDR3 is TGTGCCAGCAGCCGCGGGACTCTAAGGGGCATATATTTT. Protein product: CASSRGTLRGIYF.

The chain combines TRBV11-2 with TRBJ1-5, with D uncertain. Between the trimmed V and J ends, which lost 0 bases and 11 bases, there was a span of 11 bases. Germline lookup yields CDR1 SGHAT and CDR2 FQNNGV. CDR3 size: 13 residues. Here the CDR3 reads CASSLDRGATQHF. In nucleotides, the CDR3 is TGTGCCAGCAGCTTAGATCGGGGTGCCACCCAGCATTTT.

The J gene is TRBJ1-2, the V gene TRBV4-1; 9 positions agree with TRBD1. After removal of 3 bases from V and 1 base from J, the junction contained 3 bases not matched to a gene. This CDR3 comprises 15 residues. The germline V gene encodes CDR1 MGHRA and CDR2 YSYEKL. DNA for the CDR3: TGCGCCAGCAGCCACCGGGACAGGGATAACTATGGCTACACCTTC. This codes for CASSHRDRDNYGYTF.

This clone appeared once. This chain connects TRBV23-1 to TRBJ1-2, with 10 bases matching TRBD1. TRBV23-1 is marked as an open reading frame, function uncertain. The CDR3 loop spans 15 amino acids. V shed 7 bases and J 6 bases; nucleotides not matched to a gene: 11. The DNA for the CDR3 is TGCGCCAGCACCACCCGGGACAGGGGTGCCCATGGCTACACCTTC. Encoded protein: CASTTRDRGAHGYTF.

The gene calls are TRBV4-1 and TRBJ1-2; D is uncertain. The V end lost 0 bases, the J end lost 3 bases, and 14 bases lay between the germline ends. The CDR3 runs to 16 residues. The germline V gene encodes CDR1 MGHRA and CDR2 YSYEKL. This CDR3 reads CASSQDLVEGYYGYTF. Here the CDR3 DNA reads TGCGCCAGCAGCCAAGATCTGGTGGAAGGCTACTATGGCTACACCTTC.

The chain employs TRBV18 and TRBJ1-3; 9 nucleotides line up with TRBD1. The length of the CDR3 is 16 residues. Germline trimming cut 2 bases from V and 3 bases from J; bases unmatched to any gene: 5. Germline V gene data show CDR1 as KGHSH and CDR2 as LQKENI. CDR3 region: CASSPDGTGHGNTIYF. CDR3 nucleotides: TGTGCCAGCTCACCAGACGGGACAGGGCATGGAAACACCATATATTTT. The full variable domain, completed using reference TRBV18 and TRBJ1-3, is NAGVMQNPRHLVRRRGQEARLRCSPMKGHSHVYWYRQLPEEGLKFMVYLQKENIIDESGMPKERFSAEFPKEGPSILRIQQVVRGDSAAYFCASSPDGTGHGNTIYFGEGSWLTVV.

This clone occurred once. The J gene is TRBJ2-7, the V gene TRBV5-1; D is perhaps TRBD2 (6 bases). From germline, CDR1 is SGHRS and CDR2 YFSETQ. The CDR3 is 14 amino acids. V was shortened by 7 bases and J by 5 bases, with 19 bases between the two germline ends. The CDR3 is CASESGDSLDEQYF. In nucleotides, the CDR3 is TGCGCCAGCGAAAGTGGGGACTCCCTCGACGAGCAGTACTTC.

This chain joins TRBV11-2 and TRBJ1-6; D is uncertain. This CDR3 spans 16 amino acids. Germline CDR1 SGHAT, CDR2 FQNNGV. Trimming removed 0 bases at V and 3 bases at J, with 9 bases between. The CDR3 DNA is TGTGCCAGCAGCTTAGATCACGGCGTCTATAATTCACCCCTCCACTTT. This gives the protein CASSLDHGVYNSPLHF.

The rearrangement links TRBV30 to TRBJ1-6; 11 nucleotides align to TRBD1. The V segment lost 3 bases and the J segment 14 bases; nucleotides outside the gene matches: 3. The CDR3 length is 12 residues. Germline V gene data show CDR1 as GTSNPN and CDR2 as SVGIG (reference sequence). In DNA form, the CDR3 reads TGTGCCTGGAGAGGGACAGGGGGGACCCTCCACTTT. It specifies CAWRGTGGTLHF.

The chain is built from TRBV2 and TRBJ1-1, with D unclear. Germline V gene data show CDR1 as SNHLY and CDR2 as FYNNEI. CDR3 size: 15 residues. The V end was cut by 2 bases, the J end by 4 bases, with 14 bases between. The CDR3 is CASSEQVSSVTEAFF. DNA of the CDR3: TGTGCCAGCAGTGAACAAGTATCGTCGGTCACTGAAGCTTTCTTT.

The V call is TRBV7-8, the J call TRBJ2-5, with 11 bases fitting TRBD2. Germline loops: CDR1 SGHVS, CDR2 FQNEAQ. Losses at the gene ends were 1 base for V and 1 base for J; bases not matched to a gene: 5. The CDR3 extends over 17 amino acids. The CDR3 bases are TGTGCCAGCAGCTTAGGCCTACTAGCGGGGGTCCAAGAGACCCAGTACTTC. This translates into CASSLGLLAGVQETQYF.

V is TRBV4-1 and J is TRBJ2-5; D is unresolved. This CDR3 is built from 15 residues. From germline, CDR1 is MGHRA and CDR2 YSYEKL. V was pared by 2 bases and J by 4 bases, with 14 bases between. CDR3 bases: TGCGCCAGCAGCCAAAGCCTTTTCTTGGGAGAGACCCAGTACTTC. This gives the protein CASSQSLFLGETQYF.

The chain employs TRBV15 and TRBJ1-4; D possibly corresponds to TRBD1 (6 bases). CDR1 and CDR2 (germline): LNHNV, YYDKDF (reference sequence). The V end lost 4 bases, the J end lost 0 bases, and 15 bases lay between the germline ends. CDR3 size: 17 residues. CDR3 sequence: CATSTRQEGATNEKLFF. CDR3 nucleotides: TGTGCCACCAGCACAAGACAGGAGGGGGCAACTAATGAAAAACTGTTTTTT.

The chain uses TRBV30 and TRBJ2-7, with 7 positions matching TRBD1. This CDR3 spans 16 amino acids. Germline V gene sequence: CDR1 GTSNPN, CDR2 SVGIG (reference sequence). Trimming cost V 3 bases and J 2 bases; bases outside gene matches: 13. DNA for the CDR3: TGTGCCTGGAGCGGAAGAGGGGACAGATACGCCTACGAGCAGTACTTC. Translated, it gives CAWSGRGDRYAYEQYF. Supplemented by reference TRBV30 and TRBJ2-7, the full variable domain reads SQTIHQWPATLVQPVGSPLSLECTVEGTSNPNLYWYRQAAGRGLQLLFYSVGIGQISSEVPQNLSASRPQDRQFILSSKKLLLSDSGFYLCAWSGRGDRYAYEQYFGPGTRLTVT.

The chain is built from TRBV24-1 and TRBJ2-1, with D hard to call. This CDR3 has 13 amino acids. The germline V gene encodes CDR1 KGHDR and CDR2 SFDVKD. The germline V and J ends were trimmed by 3 bases and 0 bases, with 2 bases remaining between them. CDR3 amino acids: CATSDGSYNEQFF. In nucleotides, the CDR3 is TGTGCCACCAGTGATGGCTCCTACAATGAGCAGTTCTTC.